The source of this T cell receptor beta chain is a study of beta chain features in type 1 diabetes. In regard to this clone: Antigen unknown.

The CDR3 totals 14 residues. Germline trimming cut 6 bases from V and 4 bases from J; bases unmatched to any gene: 7. Germline lookup yields CDR1 SGHKS and CDR2 YYEKEE (reference sequence). Study results and limitations: All four CD4+ subsets from Type 1 diabetes patients carried moderately but significantly shorter TCRB CDR3s.

The entirety of the isolated RNA underwent reverse transcription, so expressed TCRB transcripts were sequenced. Profiled with immunoSEQ multiplex PCR; TCRdb holds only in-frame clones, not every one. The sample shows about 240,000 clones, around 13% of them seen only once. The sequencing input was naive CD4+ T cells from blood. The chain joins TRBV5-5 to TRBJ1-2; 9 bases agree with TRBD1. This TCR was recovered from a man aged 25 to 40 with type 1 diabetes. CDR3 sequence reads: CASTATGGSYGYTF. The CDR3 nucleotides read TGTGCCAGCACCGCAACAGGGGGCTCCTATGGCTACACCTTC. Using reference TRBV5-5 and TRBJ1-2 for the parts outside the CDR3, the full variable domain is DAGVTQSPTHLIKTRGQQVTLRCSPISGHKSVSWYQQVLGQGPQFIFQYYEKEERGRGNFPDRFSARQFPNYSSELNVNALLLGDSALYLCASTATGGSYGYTFGSGTRLTVV.